This T cell receptor beta chain was observed in a study of blood T cell repertoires in COVID-19. This clone was detected once. Repertoires were generated with immunoSEQ multiplex PCR, while TCRdb's copy carries only in-frame clones and drops some. The top ten hold about 5% of the sample, which has about 330,000 clones, approximately 87% seen once. The clonotype originates from a woman in her thirties who had recovered from COVID-19. The sequenced material came from PBMCs or T cells enriched from blood (not recorded which).

The CDR3 here is CASSEVAGSTDTQYF. CDR3 nucleotide sequence: TGTGCCAGCAGTGAAGTAGCAGGGAGCACAGATACGCAGTATTTT. The V gene is TRBV6-1, the J gene TRBJ2-3; D is perhaps TRBD1 (5 bases). CDR1 MNHNS and CDR2 SASEGT come from the germline V gene. The CDR3 covers 15 residues. V shed 1 base and J shed 0 bases, with 8 bases lying between them.